The entry below describes one T cell receptor (beta chain). This clone is a singleton in its sample. Its cognate antigen has yet to be identified. The input lacks base qualities; no much larger clone sits a single base away. This sample stems from a study of control samples from healthy donors and cancer patients (dated by TCRdb to 2020 to 2022). The library relied on the immunoSEQ multiplex PCR assay. TCRdb re-hosts the immuneACCESS table, in-frame sequences only. Its copies lack some clones; in the studies checked, an unresolved V gene accounts for under half of them, and the cause for the rest is not known. In all, the sample holds 100,000 to 150,000 clones, and 80% to 95% of those were seen once. 8.5% to 10% of the sample goes to the ten largest clones. The sequence was collected from a young man in good health. Sequenced: blood.

The DNA sequence is given as TGTGCCAGCAGCTTGGATCGCACTAGCGAATACGAGCAGTACTTC. It translates to CASSLDRTSEYEQYF. Recombination connected TRBV5-4 to TRBJ2-7; 7 middle bases align to TRBD2. The CDR3 covers 15 residues, taking in both the cysteine and the phenylalanine. Of the read, only the CDR3 DNA is kept; its 45 bases are in frame from base 1. The germline V and J ends show losses of 0 bases and 4 bases respectively, and no gene match explains 7 bases of the junction. The germline V gene (reference sequence) gives CDR1 as SGHNT and CDR2 as YYREEE.